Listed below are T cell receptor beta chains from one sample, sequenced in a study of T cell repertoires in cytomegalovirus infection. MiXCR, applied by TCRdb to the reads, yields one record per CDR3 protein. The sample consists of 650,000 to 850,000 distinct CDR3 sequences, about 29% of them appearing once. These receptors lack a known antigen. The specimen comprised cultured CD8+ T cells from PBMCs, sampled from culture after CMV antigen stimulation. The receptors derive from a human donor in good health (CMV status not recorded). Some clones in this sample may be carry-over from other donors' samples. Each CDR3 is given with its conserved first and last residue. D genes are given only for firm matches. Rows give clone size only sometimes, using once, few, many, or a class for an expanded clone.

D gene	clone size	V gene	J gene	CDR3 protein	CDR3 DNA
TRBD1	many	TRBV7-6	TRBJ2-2	CASSSTGAGELFF	TGTGCCAGCAGCTCTACAGGGGCCGGGGAGCTGTTTTTT
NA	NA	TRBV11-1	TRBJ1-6	CASSFWNSPLHF	TGTGCCAGCAGCTTTTGGAATTCACCCCTCCACTTT
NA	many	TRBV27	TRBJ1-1	CASSRGPEAFF	TGTGCCTCCAGTAGGGGCCCCGAAGCTTTCTTT
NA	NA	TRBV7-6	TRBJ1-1	CASSLDGYGNTEAFF	TGTGCCAGCAGCTTAGATGGGTACGGGAACACTGAAGCTTTCTTT
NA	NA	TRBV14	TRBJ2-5	CASSQDWDTESAQYF	TGTGCCAGCAGCCAAGATTGGGACACAGAGAGCGCCCAGTACTTC
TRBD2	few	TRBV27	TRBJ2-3	CASTEAGMGTDTQYF	TGTGCCAGCACCGAAGCGGGGATGGGCACAGATACGCAGTATTTT
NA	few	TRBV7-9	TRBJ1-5	CASSLGDRVYNQPQHF	TGTGCCAGCAGCCTGGGGGACCGCGTCTATAATCAGCCCCAGCATTTT
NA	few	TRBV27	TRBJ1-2	CASSSGWTSGYTF	TGTGCCAGCAGTTCCGGCTGGACCTCTGGCTACACCTTC
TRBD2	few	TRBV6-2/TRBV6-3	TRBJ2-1	CASSYAGGNEQFF	TGTGCCAGCAGTTACGCGGGGGGAAATGAGCAGTTCTTC
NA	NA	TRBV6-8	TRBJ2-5	CASNPVKYQETQYF	TGTGCCAGCAACCCCGTTAAGTACCAAGAGACCCAGTACTTC
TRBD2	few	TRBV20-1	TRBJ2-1	CSASASGGGVGGEQFF	TGCAGTGCTAGTGCTAGCGGGGGAGGAGTAGGGGGTGAGCAGTTCTTC
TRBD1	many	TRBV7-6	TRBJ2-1	CASSLGGPTQGDEQFF	TGTGCCAGCAGCTTAGGAGGTCCGACTCAGGGGGATGAGCAGTTCTTC
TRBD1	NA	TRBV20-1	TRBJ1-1	CSASPGQMTEAFF	TGCAGTGCGAGTCCGGGACAGATGACTGAAGCTTTCTTT
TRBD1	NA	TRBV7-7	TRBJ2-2	CASSLGQGTTFGTGELFF	TGTGCTAGCAGCCTCGGACAGGGAACCACCTTTGGCACCGGGGAGCTGTTTTTT
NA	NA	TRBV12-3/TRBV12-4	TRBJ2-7	CASSFRSNEQYF	TGTGCCAGCAGTTTCCGGAGTAACGAGCAGTACTTC
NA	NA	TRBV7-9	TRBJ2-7	CASSPTGPLYEQYF	TGTGCCAGCAGCCCAACGGGACCCCTCTACGAGCAGTACTTC
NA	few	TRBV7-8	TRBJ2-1	CASSKKRVQGDNEQFF	TGTGCCAGCAGCAAAAAGAGGGTTCAGGGTGACAATGAGCAGTTCTTC
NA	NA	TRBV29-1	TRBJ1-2	CSVIDLYGYTF	TGCAGCGTTATAGATCTCTATGGCTACACCTTC
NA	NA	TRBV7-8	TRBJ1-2	CASSLDRGFIDYGYTF	TGTGCCAGCAGCTTAGATCGGGGCTTCATCGACTATGGCTACACCTTC
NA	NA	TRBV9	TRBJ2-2	CASSVPVTGELFF	TGTGCCAGCAGCGTTCCCGTAACCGGGGAGCTGTTTTTT
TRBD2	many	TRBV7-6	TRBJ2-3	CASSLRTSGGSTDTQYF	TGTGCCAGCAGCTTAAGGACTAGCGGGGGGAGCACAGATACGCAGTATTTT
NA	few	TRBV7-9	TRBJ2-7	CASTPGVAYEQYF	TGTGCCAGCACTCCGGGGGTGGCCTACGAGCAGTACTTC
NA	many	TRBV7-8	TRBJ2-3	CASSLETRAKDTQYF	TGTGCCAGCAGCTTGGAGACGCGGGCTAAAGATACGCAGTATTTT
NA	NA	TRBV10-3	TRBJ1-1	CAISHRGVENTEAFF	TGTGCCATCAGTCACCGGGGAGTAGAGAACACTGAAGCTTTCTTT
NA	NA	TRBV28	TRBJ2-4	CASSFRQGSAKNIQYF	TGTGCCAGCAGTTTTCGGCAGGGGAGCGCCAAAAACATTCAGTACTTC
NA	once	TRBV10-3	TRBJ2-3	CAVVAAWDTQYF	TGTGCTGTTGTGGCTGCCTGGGATACGCAGTATTTT
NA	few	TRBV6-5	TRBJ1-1	CASSPLWPGERIGTEAFF	TGTGCCAGCAGTCCCCTGTGGCCAGGGGAAAGGATAGGCACTGAAGCTTTCTTT
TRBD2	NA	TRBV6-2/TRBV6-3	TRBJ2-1	CAIHSVAGAYNEQFF	TGTGCCATACATAGCGTGGCGGGGGCCTACAATGAGCAGTTCTTC
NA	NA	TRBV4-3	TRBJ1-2	CASSQDTGSGYTF	TGCGCCAGCAGCCAAGATACAGGGTCTGGCTACACCTTC
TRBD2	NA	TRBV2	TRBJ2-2	CAIAFGTSGTGELFF	TGTGCCATCGCCTTCGGGACTAGCGGGACCGGGGAGCTGTTTTTT
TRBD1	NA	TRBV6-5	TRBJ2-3	CASRNRGGTDTQYF	TGTGCCAGCAGAAACAGGGGTGGCACAGATACGCAGTATTTT
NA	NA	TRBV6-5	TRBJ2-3	CASSYSLTGTDSDTQYF	TGTGCCAGCAGTTACTCCCTAACCGGGACCGATTCAGATACGCAGTATTTT
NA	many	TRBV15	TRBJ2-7	CATSDPRSSYEQYF	TGTGCCACCAGTGACCCCCGAAGCTCCTACGAGCAGTACTTC
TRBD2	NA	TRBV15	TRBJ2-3	CATSRDSPSGRDTQYF	TGTGCCACCAGCAGAGATTCCCCTAGCGGGAGAGATACGCAGTATTTT
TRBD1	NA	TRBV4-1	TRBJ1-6	CASSQDTGGISYNSPLHF	TGCGCCAGCAGCCAAGATACAGGGGGAATCTCCTATAATTCACCCCTCCACTTT
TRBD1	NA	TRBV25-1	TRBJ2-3	CASSLQGNRFTDTQYF	TGTGCCAGCAGTCTACAGGGGAACCGCTTCACAGATACGCAGTATTTT
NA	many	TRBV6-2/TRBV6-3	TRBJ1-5	CASSYGEGEAQHF	TGTGCCAGCAGTTACGGGGAGGGAGAGGCCCAGCATTTT
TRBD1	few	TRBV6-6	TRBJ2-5	CASSKDPTGKSEFQYF	TGTGCCAGCAGTAAAGACCCGACAGGGAAATCTGAGTTCCAGTACTTC
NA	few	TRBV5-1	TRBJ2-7	CASSWDDYEQYF	TGCGCCAGCAGCTGGGACGATTACGAGCAGTACTTC
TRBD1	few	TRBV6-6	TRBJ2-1	CASIARDRPYNEQFF	TGTGCCAGCATAGCCCGGGACAGACCCTACAATGAGCAGTTCTTC
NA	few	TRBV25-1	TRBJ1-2	CASRDGNYGYTF	TGTGCCAGCAGAGACGGGAACTATGGCTACACCTTC
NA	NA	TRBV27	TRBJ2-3	CASSPLGVGTSVTQYF	TGTGCCAGCTCCCCGTTGGGGGTGGGTACGTCCGTTACGCAGTATTTT
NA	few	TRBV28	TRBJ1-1	CASKWGVNTEAFF	TGTGCCAGCAAGTGGGGGGTGAACACTGAAGCTTTCTTT
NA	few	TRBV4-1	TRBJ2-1	CASSQEGFQSPYNEQFF	TGCGCCAGCAGCCAAGAGGGCTTCCAAAGCCCCTACAATGAGCAGTTCTTC
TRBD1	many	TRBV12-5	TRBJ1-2	CASGLVTGGNYGYTF	TGTGCTAGTGGTTTGGTAACAGGGGGGAACTATGGCTACACCTTC
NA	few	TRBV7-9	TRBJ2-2	CASSVPGRLNTGELFF	TGTGCCAGCAGCGTTCCGGGACGGCTGAACACCGGGGAGCTGTTTTTT
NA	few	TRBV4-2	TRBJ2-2	CASGDGIGTAGELFF	TGTGCCAGCGGAGACGGGATCGGAACCGCCGGGGAGCTGTTTTTT
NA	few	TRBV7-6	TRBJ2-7	CASSPGHPYEQYF	TGTGCCAGCAGCCCAGGACACCCCTACGAGCAGTACTTC
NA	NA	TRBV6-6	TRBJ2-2	CASSLPPSPGARGLWGHGTGELFF	TGTGCCAGCAGTCTACCCCCTAGTCCAGGGGCGAGGGGCCTCTGGGGACATGGCACCGGGGAGCTGTTTTTT
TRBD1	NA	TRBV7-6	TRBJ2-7	CASSPRDREVSEQYF	TGTGCCAGCAGCCCCCGGGACAGGGAGGTATCCGAGCAGTACTTC
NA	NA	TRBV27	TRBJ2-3	CASSRAGRDTQYF	TGTGCCAGCAGCCGCGCGGGCAGAGATACGCAGTATTTT
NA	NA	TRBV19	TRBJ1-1	CASSIGPNEAFF	TGTGCCAGTAGTATAGGGCCCAATGAAGCTTTCTTT
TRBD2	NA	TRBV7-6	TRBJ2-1	CASSLGLSGGGDEQFF	TGTGCCAGCAGCTTAGGGCTCAGCGGGGGGGGCGATGAGCAGTTCTTC
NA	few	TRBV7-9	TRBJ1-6	CASSPEGSNSPLHF	TGTGCCAGCAGCCCAGAGGGGAGTAATTCACCCCTCCACTTT
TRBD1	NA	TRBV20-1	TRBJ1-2	CSARDRDRVYGYTF	TGCAGTGCTAGGGACCGGGACAGGGTGTATGGCTACACCTTC